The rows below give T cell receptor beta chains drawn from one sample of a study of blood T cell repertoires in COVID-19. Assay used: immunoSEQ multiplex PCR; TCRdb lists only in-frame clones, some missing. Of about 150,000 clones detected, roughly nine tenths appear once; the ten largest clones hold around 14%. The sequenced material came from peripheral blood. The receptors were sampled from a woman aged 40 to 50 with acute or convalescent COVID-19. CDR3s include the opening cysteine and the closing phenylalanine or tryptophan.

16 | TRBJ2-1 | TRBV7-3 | CASSLSGTSWRNEQFF
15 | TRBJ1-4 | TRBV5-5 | CASSSKGATNEKLFF
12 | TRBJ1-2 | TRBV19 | CASNAATGGYTF
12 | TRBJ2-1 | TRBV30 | CAWRGRYNEQFF
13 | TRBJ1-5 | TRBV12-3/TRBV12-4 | CASSWTGGQPQHF
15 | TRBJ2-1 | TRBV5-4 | CASSQENPSYNEQFF
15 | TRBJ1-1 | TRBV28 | CASSFPGGMRAEAFF
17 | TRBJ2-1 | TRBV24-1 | CATSRTPFEVGYNEQFF
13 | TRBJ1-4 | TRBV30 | CAWSRDREEKLFF
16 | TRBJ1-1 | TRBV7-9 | CASSSPGTGIGHEAFF
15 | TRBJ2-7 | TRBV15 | CATSRDRGSSYEQYF
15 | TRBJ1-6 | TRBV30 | CAWSRQSSYNSPLHF
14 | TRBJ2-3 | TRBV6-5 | CATSDGGGTDTQYF
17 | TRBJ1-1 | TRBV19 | CASSIDLLRGRNTEAFF
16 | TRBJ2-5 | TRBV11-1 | CASSHRRGPSQETQYF